What follows describes a single TCR beta chain. Followed longitudinally, the Seattle patients had been enrolled during active infection. Study processing details: Amplification of reference gene primers was used by the study to estimate nucleated cell counts. Some clones are missing from TCRdb's copy, which holds only in-frame ones; the method was immunoSEQ multiplex PCR. The V and J calls and the clone size are those of that table, but D and trimming were determined from the DNA. Among more than 350,000 clones listed, approximately 88% were seen once. The data derive from a study of blood T cell repertoires in COVID-19. About the research overall: PBMCs, B-cell-depleted T cells, or T cells provided the cDNA or gDNA that made up the material.

The TCR sequence derives from a woman between 25 and 40 years old with COVID-19, enrolled during active disease. The sequencing input was peripheral blood.

DNA for the CDR3: TGTGCCAGCAGTGAATCAGGGTTCGAGACCCAGTACTTC. Amino acids: CASSESGFETQYF. The chain uses TRBV25-1 and TRBJ2-5, with TRBD1 as a possible D gene (5 bases). The V end lost 1 base, the J end lost 5 bases, and 8 bases lay between the germline ends. CDR3 length equals 13 residues. CDR1 and CDR2 (germline): MGHDK, SYGVNS.